The rows below give T cell receptor beta chains drawn from one sample of a study of blood T cells in healthy people across ages. TCRdb reprocessed the 5' RACE reads via MiXCR and lists one record per CDR3 protein. Counted here are about 770,000 distinct CDR3 sequences, around 43% occurring once; the ten biggest clones make up about a fifth. The sequencing sample was made of blood. The receptors shown here come from a man aged 55 to 69 in good health. Both conserved end residues are part of each CDR3. Each record gives: V gene, J gene, D gene, clone size, CDR3 protein, CDR3 DNA. The D gene is left open where the match is weak. Clone size, where shown, is once, few, many, or a class for clones that have expanded.

v_call: TRBV29-1; j_call: TRBJ2-3; d_call: .; clone_size: .; cdr3_aa: CGVLGDTQYF; cdr3_nt: TGCGGCGTTCTAGGGGATACGCAGTATTTT
v_call: TRBV5-1; j_call: TRBJ2-7; d_call: TRBD1; clone_size: .; cdr3_aa: CASRMTGQGMDEQYF; cdr3_nt: TGCGCCAGCAGAATGACGGGACAGGGGATGGACGAGCAGTACTTC
v_call: TRBV12-3/TRBV12-4; j_call: TRBJ2-5; d_call: TRBD1; clone_size: few; cdr3_aa: CASSPSDRGETQYF; cdr3_nt: TGTGCCAGCAGTCCCTCCGACAGGGGTGAGACCCAGTACTTC
v_call: TRBV27; j_call: TRBJ2-7; d_call: TRBD2; clone_size: few; cdr3_aa: CASYGGYEQYF; cdr3_nt: TGTGCCAGCTACGGGGGGTACGAGCAGTACTTC
v_call: TRBV18; j_call: TRBJ2-7; d_call: TRBD2; clone_size: .; cdr3_aa: CASSTGRAYEQYF; cdr3_nt: TGTGCCAGCTCTACGGGGAGGGCCTACGAGCAGTACTTC
v_call: TRBV6-2/TRBV6-3; j_call: TRBJ2-1; d_call: TRBD1; clone_size: .; cdr3_aa: CASRDSPYEQFF; cdr3_nt: TGTGCCAGCCGGGACAGTCCCTACGAGCAGTTCTTC
v_call: TRBV20-1; j_call: TRBJ1-5; d_call: TRBD1; clone_size: .; cdr3_aa: CSARTGGAGNQPQHF; cdr3_nt: TGCAGTGCCAGGACAGGGGGCGCGGGCAATCAGCCCCAGCATTTT
v_call: TRBV20-1; j_call: TRBJ2-7; d_call: .; clone_size: many; cdr3_aa: CSARDRPGTYEQYF; cdr3_nt: TGCAGTGCTAGAGATCGGCCGGGTACCTACGAGCAGTACTTC
v_call: TRBV28; j_call: TRBJ1-1; d_call: .; clone_size: .; cdr3_aa: CASSLQGHITEAFF; cdr3_nt: TGTGCCAGCAGTTTACAGGGACACATCACTGAAGCTTTCTTT
v_call: TRBV2; j_call: TRBJ2-5; d_call: .; clone_size: .; cdr3_aa: CASSRGTNEQYF; cdr3_nt: TGTGCCAGCAGTCGGGGCACCAATGAGCAGTACTTC
v_call: TRBV7-2; j_call: TRBJ2-1; d_call: .; clone_size: .; cdr3_aa: CASRAQRSSYNEQFF; cdr3_nt: TGTGCCAGCAGAGCACAGAGAAGCTCCTACAATGAGCAGTTCTTC
v_call: TRBV7-2; j_call: TRBJ2-7; d_call: .; clone_size: .; cdr3_aa: CASSFGRLYEQYF; cdr3_nt: TGTGCCAGCAGCTTTGGCCGGCTTTACGAGCAGTACTTC
v_call: TRBV24-1; j_call: TRBJ2-1; d_call: .; clone_size: few; cdr3_aa: CATSDSGRGGHNEQFF; cdr3_nt: TGTGCCACCAGTGATTCGGGACGAGGCGGTCACAATGAGCAGTTCTTC
v_call: TRBV7-2; j_call: TRBJ2-5; d_call: TRBD2; clone_size: few; cdr3_aa: CASSPRLAGEQETQYF; cdr3_nt: TGTGCCAGCAGCCCGAGACTAGCGGGAGAGCAAGAGACCCAGTACTTC
v_call: TRBV21-1; j_call: TRBJ2-7; d_call: .; clone_size: .; cdr3_aa: CASSKERPVTRDRTDEQYF; cdr3_nt: TGTGCCAGCAGCAAAGAAAGACCCGTAACCCGGGACAGAACCGACGAGCAGTACTTC
v_call: TRBV20-1; j_call: TRBJ1-2; d_call: TRBD1; clone_size: .; cdr3_aa: CSAGGQQINYGYTF; cdr3_nt: TGCAGTGCTGGGGGACAGCAAATTAACTATGGCTACACCTTC
v_call: TRBV10-3; j_call: TRBJ2-7; d_call: .; clone_size: few; cdr3_aa: CAISEIHEQYF; cdr3_nt: TGTGCCATCAGTGAGATCCACGAGCAGTACTTC
v_call: TRBV6-5; j_call: TRBJ2-2; d_call: .; clone_size: .; cdr3_aa: CASSPRVTGELFF; cdr3_nt: TGTGCCAGCAGTCCTCGGGTCACCGGGGAGCTGTTTTTT
v_call: TRBV7-2; j_call: TRBJ2-1; d_call: .; clone_size: .; cdr3_aa: CASSLQSANEQFF; cdr3_nt: TGTGCCAGCAGCTTACAATCAGCAAATGAGCAGTTCTTC
v_call: TRBV4-3; j_call: TRBJ1-4; d_call: .; clone_size: few; cdr3_aa: CASSQDRLTVGEKLFF; cdr3_nt: TGCGCCAGCAGCCAAGATCGGTTGACAGTAGGGGAAAAACTGTTTTTT
v_call: TRBV27; j_call: TRBJ2-5; d_call: .; clone_size: .; cdr3_aa: CASSLIGPVVGETQYF; cdr3_nt: TGTGCCAGCAGTTTGATCGGCCCGGTGGTAGGAGAGACCCAGTACTTC
v_call: TRBV11-2; j_call: TRBJ1-1; d_call: .; clone_size: .; cdr3_aa: CASSPRVQGTMNTEAFF; cdr3_nt: TGTGCCAGCAGCCCCAGGGTCCAGGGAACCATGAACACTGAAGCTTTCTTT
v_call: TRBV20-1; j_call: TRBJ2-5; d_call: .; clone_size: few; cdr3_aa: CSAPRGGSQETQYF; cdr3_nt: TGCAGTGCTCCGAGGGGGGGGTCGCAAGAGACCCAGTACTTC
v_call: TRBV3-1; j_call: TRBJ1-5; d_call: .; clone_size: .; cdr3_aa: CASSLGQWDQPQHF; cdr3_nt: TGTGCCAGCAGCCTCGGACAGTGGGATCAGCCCCAGCATTTT
v_call: TRBV29-1; j_call: TRBJ1-1; d_call: .; clone_size: .; cdr3_aa: CSTRRGLNTEAFF; cdr3_nt: TGCAGCACCCGGAGGGGGTTGAACACTGAAGCTTTCTTT
v_call: TRBV12-3/TRBV12-4; j_call: TRBJ2-1; d_call: .; clone_size: .; cdr3_aa: CASSLGASFSYNEQFF; cdr3_nt: TGTGCCAGCAGTTTAGGTGCCTCCTTCTCCTACAATGAGCAGTTCTTC
v_call: TRBV12-3/TRBV12-4; j_call: TRBJ2-7; d_call: TRBD2; clone_size: .; cdr3_aa: CASRRTSGVQDEQYF; cdr3_nt: TGTGCCAGCAGAAGGACTAGCGGGGTTCAGGACGAGCAGTACTTC
v_call: TRBV6-6; j_call: TRBJ2-5; d_call: .; clone_size: few; cdr3_aa: CASSYPITSSGPETQYF; cdr3_nt: TGTGCCAGCAGTTACCCGATCACTAGCTCCGGCCCAGAGACCCAGTACTTC